This passage covers 22 T cell receptor beta chains from one sample sequenced in a study of Tregs in tolerant kidney transplant recipients. TCRdb's table, derived via immunoSEQ multiplex PCR, lists solely in-frame clones and lacks some. The profile shows some 250,000 clones, about 80% of them singletons. Sequenced material: CD4+ T cells from blood. These receptors were collected from a human donor in good health.

This clone was counted between two and nine times. The chain is built from TRBV28 and TRBJ1-1; the match to TRBD1 covers 7 bases. Per germline, CDR1 MDHEN and CDR2 SYDVKM. The CDR3 covers 16 residues. Germline trimming cut 7 bases from V and 1 base from J; bases unmatched to any gene: 12. The CDR3 loop is CASNRQDRDPNTEAFF. The CDR3, as DNA: TGTGCCAGCAACAGACAAGACAGGGATCCGAACACTGAAGCTTTCTTT. The whole variable domain, filled in from reference TRBV28 and TRBJ1-1, reads DVKVTQSSRYLVKRTGEKVFLECVQDMDHENMFWYRQDPGLGLRLIYFSYDVKMKEKGDIPEGYSVSREKKERFSLILESASTNQTSMYLCASNRQDRDPNTEAFFGQGTRLTVV.

This chain connects TRBV18 to TRBJ2-3, with TRBD2 identical over 11 bases. Germline loops: CDR1 KGHSH, CDR2 LQKENI. The junction had 11 bases not matched to a gene; V was cut back by 6 bases and J by 0 bases. The CDR3 is 18 residues long. The CDR3 DNA sequence: TGTGCCAGCTCCCTGGGACTAGCGGTCTCCTCTAGCACAGATACGCAGTATTTT. This gives the protein CASSLGLAVSSSTDTQYF.

Concerning this clone: Lacking the conserved final phenylalanine or tryptophan, this CDR3 likely reflects a read error. CDR3: CASSVRDSSFDYEQYL. In DNA form, the CDR3 reads TGCGCCAGCAGTGTTAGGGACTCCTCTTTTGACTACGAGCAGTACCTC. This rearrangement joins TRBV4-1 to TRBJ2-7, with D maybe TRBD2 (6 bases). This CDR3 contains 16 residues. Deletions cut 6 bases from V and 3 bases from J, with 21 bases between. The germline gives CDR1 MGHRA, CDR2 YSYEKL.

V and J are TRBV5-5 and TRBJ2-5, with a weak D call TRBD2 (5 bases). The CDR3 length is 13 residues. Germline CDR1 and CDR2: SGHKS and YYEKEE (reference sequence). V was trimmed by 0 bases and J by 5 bases, leaving 8 bases between them. In nucleotides, the CDR3 is TGTGCCAGCAGCTTGGGGAGGAGCGAGACCCAGTACTTC. Translating it yields CASSLGRSETQYF.

V is TRBV6-1 and J is TRBJ2-3, with 7 bases aligning to TRBD1. Per the germline V gene, CDR1 is MNHNS and CDR2 is SASEGT. This CDR3 is built from 15 residues. The ends lost 7 bases at V and 5 bases at J; junction bases unmatched: 12. CDR3 residues: CASIIQGTGRDTQYF. In DNA form, the CDR3 reads TGTGCCAGCATCATACAGGGGACGGGCAGAGATACGCAGTATTTT.

This chain connects TRBV5-8 to TRBJ2-3, with a weak D call TRBD1 (6 bases). The germline V gene has CDR1 SGHTS and CDR2 YDEGEE. The CDR3 is 16 residues long. Trimming left V 3 bases short and J 0 bases short, with 14 bases between. CDR3 coding DNA: TGTGCCAGCAGCTGGGGGCAGCGGACTAGCACAGATACGCAGTATTTT. Its protein is CASSWGQRTSTDTQYF.

The genes are TRBV7-8 and TRBJ2-3, with D maybe TRBD2 (6 bases). This CDR3 comprises 17 residues. V was clipped by 6 bases and J by 2 bases, with 21 bases between them. The V gene's germline CDR1 is SGHVS and CDR2 FQNEAQ. The CDR3 nucleotides are TGTGCCAGCAGTCCACGGAGGGTACGGGATCCCACAGATACGCAGTATTTT. Translated: CASSPRRVRDPTDTQYF.

V is TRBV5-1 and J is TRBJ2-3; D is unclear. V was trimmed by 7 bases and J by 2 bases, leaving 17 bases between them. Germline V gene lookup returns CDR1 SGHRS and CDR2 YFSETQ. CDR3 length equals 15 residues. The CDR3 coding sequence is TGCGCCAGCGGTGCTGTCGGCACCCTCACAGATACGCAGTATTTT. Protein: CASGAVGTLTDTQYF.

This chain uses TRBV2 with TRBJ2-7; 12 bases fit TRBD2. The CDR3 contains 15 residues. V dropped 2 bases and J dropped 7; count of bases not matched to a gene: 6. Germline V gene sequence: CDR1 SNHLY, CDR2 FYNNEI. In DNA form, the CDR3 reads TGTGCCAGCAGTGAAATGACTAGCGGGAGTCGGGAGCAGTACTTC. Amino acid sequence: CASSEMTSGSREQYF.

The chain has TRBV2 and TRBJ1-4, with D possibly being TRBD1 (5 bases). The CDR3 totals 16 residues. CDR1 and CDR2 from the germline V gene are SNHLY and FYNNEI. The germline V and J ends were trimmed by 4 bases and 7 bases, with 19 bases remaining between them. The CDR3 sequence: CASSAPPGGTGEKLFF. CDR3 DNA: TGTGCCAGCAGTGCCCCCCCGGGGGGGACCGGTGAAAAACTGTTTTTT.

J is TRBJ2-6 and V is TRBV14; no definite D call. Germline V gene lookup returns CDR1 SGHDN and CDR2 FVKESK. This CDR3 contains 14 residues. V lost 5 bases, J lost 0 bases, and 5 bases lay in between. CDR3 sequence: CASSSNSGANVLTF. The CDR3 nucleotides read TGTGCCAGCAGCTCTAACTCTGGGGCCAACGTCCTGACTTTC.

The rearrangement links TRBV27 to TRBJ2-1; the match to TRBD2 covers 9 bases. In germline, CDR1 is MNHEY, CDR2 SMNVEV (reference sequence). The CDR3 is 15 residues long. Trimming removed 1 base from V and 7 bases from J; junction bases left unmatched: 5. As DNA, the CDR3 is TGTGCCAGCAGTTTATTGGCGGGGGGGCGGAATGAGCAGTTCTTC. This encodes CASSLLAGGRNEQFF.

This clone has a handful of counts. This sequence joins TRBV29-1 and TRBJ2-7; 9 bases line up with TRBD2. Losses at the gene ends were 7 bases for V and 7 bases for J; bases not matched to a gene: 11. The CDR3 sequence is 13 residues long. Germline V gene lookup returns CDR1 SQVTM and CDR2 ANQGSEA. The CDR3 loop reads CSANRGLAGEQYF. The DNA of the CDR3 is TGCAGCGCCAACCGGGGCCTAGCGGGAGAGCAGTACTTC.

The chain joins TRBV5-4 to TRBJ1-2; D possibly corresponds to TRBD1 (6 bases). V was clipped by 4 bases and J by 3 bases, with 13 bases between them. This CDR3 region has 14 residues. Looked up from germline, CDR1 is SGHNT and CDR2 is YYREEE (reference sequence). The CDR3 region is CASSASGADYGYTF. CDR3 nucleotides: TGTGCCAGCAGCGCTTCAGGGGCGGACTATGGCTACACCTTC.

This clone came up once. The rearrangement joins TRBV7-9 to TRBJ1-1; D unclear. In germline, CDR1 is SEHNR, CDR2 FQNEAQ (reference sequence). The CDR3 covers 13 residues. Trimming cost V 2 bases and J 1 base, with 5 bases left between them. CDR3 sequence: CASSLNKNTEAFF. DNA of the CDR3: TGTGCCAGCAGCTTAAATAAGAACACTGAAGCTTTCTTT.

This chain joins TRBV10-3 and TRBJ1-2, with TRBD1 matching 8 bases. The CDR3 extends over 17 amino acids. CDR1 and CDR2 from the germline V gene are ENHRY and SYGVKD. With 2 bases clipped from V and 8 bases from J, the junction kept 16 bases outside the gene matches. The CDR3, as DNA: TGTGCCATCAGTGAGAGGGGAGGGAGCCGGACAGGGATCGGCTACACCTTC. It codes for CAISERGGSRTGIGYTF.

The chain employs TRBV21-1 and TRBJ1-2; TRBD1 is the table's D call and was not checked against the DNA. TRBV21-1 is a pseudogene locus. The CDR3 loop spans 15 amino acids. The CDR3 bases are TGTGCCAGCAGCAAAAATTTTCTTCAGGGGTATGGCTACACCTTC. Translated: CASSKNFLQGYGYTF.

CDR3 nucleotide sequence: TGTGCCAGCAGCCCCAACTCCCAGAGCAATCAGCCCCAGCATTTT. It yields the protein CASSPNSQSNQPQHF. The gene calls are TRBV7-9 and TRBJ1-5; D is uncertain. Trimming pared 5 bases from V and 1 base from J, leaving 12 bases between. The germline CDR1 and CDR2 sequences are SEHNR and FQNEAQ (reference sequence). This CDR3 is built from 15 residues. Filled out from reference TRBV7-9 and TRBJ1-5, the complete variable domain reads DTGVSQNPRHKITKRGQNVTFRCDPISEHNRLYWYRQTLGQGPEFLTYFQNEAQLEKSRLLSDRFSAERPKGSFSTLEIQRTEQGDSAMYLCASSPNSQSNQPQHFGDGTRLSIL.

Remarks on this clone: This specimen includes other DNA sequences encoding the same CDR3. The chain combines TRBV18 with TRBJ1-1; TRBD1 matches at 8 bases. Germline V gene data show CDR1 as KGHSH and CDR2 as LQKENI. This CDR3 contains 15 residues. J gave up 1 base and V 3 bases, and 4 bases lay outside the gene matches. The DNA for the CDR3 is TGTGCCAGCTCACCTACCGGGACAGGGAACACTGAAGCTTTCTTT. Encoded protein: CASSPTGTGNTEAFF.

The chain recombines TRBV6-5 with TRBJ1-6; D gene ambiguous. CDR1 is MNHEY and CDR2 is SVGAGI in the germline V gene. V gave up 7 bases and J gave up 8 bases, with 18 bases separating them. The CDR3 contains 15 residues. The chain's CDR3 is CASNRAASIHSPLHF. CDR3 DNA sequence: TGTGCCAGCAATCGAGCGGCCTCCATACATTCACCCCTCCACTTT.

The chain uses TRBV7-2 and TRBJ1-1; 8 bases match TRBD1. The CDR3 totals 14 residues. The germline CDR1 and CDR2 sequences are SGHTA and FQGNSA. Losses at the gene ends were 5 bases for V and 11 bases for J; bases not matched to a gene: 13. The CDR3 sequence is CASSLSGGAGSAFF. CDR3 bases: TGTGCCAGCAGCCTATCAGGGGGCGCGGGGTCGGCTTTCTTT.

The chain uses TRBV30 and TRBJ2-7; D remains ambiguous. The CDR3 covers 16 residues. Trimming took 1 base from V and 3 from J, leaving 19 bases between them. Germline values: CDR1 GTSNPN, CDR2 SVGIG (reference sequence). CDR3 protein: CAWSEVTRRVNYEQYF. The CDR3 nucleotides are TGTGCCTGGAGTGAGGTGACGAGAAGAGTTAACTACGAGCAGTACTTC.